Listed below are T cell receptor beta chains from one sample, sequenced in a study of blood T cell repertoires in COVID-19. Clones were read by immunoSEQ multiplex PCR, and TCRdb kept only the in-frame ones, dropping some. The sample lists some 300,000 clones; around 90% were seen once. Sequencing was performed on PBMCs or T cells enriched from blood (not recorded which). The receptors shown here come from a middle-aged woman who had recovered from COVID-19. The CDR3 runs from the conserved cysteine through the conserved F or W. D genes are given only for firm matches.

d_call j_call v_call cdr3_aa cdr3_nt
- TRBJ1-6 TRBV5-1 CASMGGPNSPLHF TGCGCCAGCATGGGGGGTCCTAATTCACCCCTCCACTTT
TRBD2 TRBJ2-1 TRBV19 CASSIKAGLAVQFF TGTGCCAGTAGTATTAAAGCGGGACTAGCAGTGCAGTTCTTC
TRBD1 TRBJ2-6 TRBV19 CASSMAHRGSGANVLTF TGTGCCAGTAGTATGGCACACAGGGGGTCTGGGGCCAACGTCCTGACTTTC
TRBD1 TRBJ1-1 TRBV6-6 CASSYSSRGRGTEAFF TGTGCCAGCAGTTACTCGTCGAGGGGCAGGGGGACTGAAGCTTTCTTT
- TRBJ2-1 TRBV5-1 CASSPGSRVYNEQFF TGCGCCAGCAGCCCAGGGTCTAGGGTCTACAATGAGCAGTTCTTC
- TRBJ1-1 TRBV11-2 CASSLVGYSLSKNTEAFF TGTGCCAGCAGCTTAGTGGGCTACTCCCTGAGTAAGAACACTGAAGCTTTCTTT
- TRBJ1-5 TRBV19 CASRTAGTSNQPQHF TGTGCCAGCCGGACCGCAGGGACAAGCAATCAGCCCCAGCATTTT
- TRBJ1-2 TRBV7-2 CASSLDPGDYGYTF TGTGCCAGCAGCTTAGATCCGGGAGACTATGGCTACACCTTC
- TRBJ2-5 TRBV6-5 CASSYSSVGGLETQYF TGTGCCAGCAGTTACTCAAGCGTCGGGGGTTTAGAGACCCAGTACTTC
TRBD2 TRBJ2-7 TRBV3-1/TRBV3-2 CASSYLAGASYEQYF TGTGCCAGCAGTTATCTAGCGGGGGCTTCCTACGAGCAGTACTTC